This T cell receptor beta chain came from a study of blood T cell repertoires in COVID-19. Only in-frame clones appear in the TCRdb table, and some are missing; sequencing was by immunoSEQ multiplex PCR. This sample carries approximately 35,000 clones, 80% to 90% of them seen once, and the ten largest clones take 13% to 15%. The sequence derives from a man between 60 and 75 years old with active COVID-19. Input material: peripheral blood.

This CDR3 reads CASSSWDRLNTEAFF. The CDR3 coding sequence is TGTGCCAGCAGCAGCTGGGACAGATTAAACACTGAAGCTTTCTTT. This chain connects TRBV5-4 to TRBJ1-1; the match to TRBD1 covers 7 bases. V shed 4 bases and J 2 bases; nucleotides not matched to a gene: 8. Germline loops: CDR1 SGHNT, CDR2 YYREEE (reference sequence). There are 15 residues in the CDR3.